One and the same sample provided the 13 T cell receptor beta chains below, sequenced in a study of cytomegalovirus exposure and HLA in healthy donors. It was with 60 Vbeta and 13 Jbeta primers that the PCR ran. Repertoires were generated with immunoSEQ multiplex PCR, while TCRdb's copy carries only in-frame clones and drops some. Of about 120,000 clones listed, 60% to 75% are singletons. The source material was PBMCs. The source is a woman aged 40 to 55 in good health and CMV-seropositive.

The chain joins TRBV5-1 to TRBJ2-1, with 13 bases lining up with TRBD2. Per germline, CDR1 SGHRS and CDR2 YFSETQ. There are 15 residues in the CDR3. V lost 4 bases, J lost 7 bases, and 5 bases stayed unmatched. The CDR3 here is CASSDTSGGVNEQFF. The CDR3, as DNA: TGCGCCAGCAGCGATACTAGCGGGGGGGTTAATGAGCAGTTCTTC. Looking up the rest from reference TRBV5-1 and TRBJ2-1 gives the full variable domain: KAGVTQTPRYLIKTRGQQVTLSCSPISGHRSVSWYQQTPGQGLQFLFEYFSETQRNKGNFPGRFSGRQFSNSRSEMNVSTLELGDSALYLCASSDTSGGVNEQFFGPGTRLTVL.

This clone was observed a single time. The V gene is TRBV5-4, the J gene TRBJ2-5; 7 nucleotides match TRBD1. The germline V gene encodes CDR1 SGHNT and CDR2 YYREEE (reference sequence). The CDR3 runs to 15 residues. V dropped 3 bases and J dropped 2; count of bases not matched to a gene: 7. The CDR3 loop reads CASSSPGTVQETQYF. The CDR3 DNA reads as TGTGCCAGCAGCTCCCCGGGGACAGTGCAAGAGACCCAGTACTTC. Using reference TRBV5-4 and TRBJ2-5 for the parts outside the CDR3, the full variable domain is ETGVTQSPTHLIKTRGQQVTLRCSSQSGHNTVSWYQQALGQGPQFIFQYYREEENGRGNFPPRFSGLQFPNYSSELNVNALELDDSALYLCASSSPGTVQETQYFGPGTRLLVL.

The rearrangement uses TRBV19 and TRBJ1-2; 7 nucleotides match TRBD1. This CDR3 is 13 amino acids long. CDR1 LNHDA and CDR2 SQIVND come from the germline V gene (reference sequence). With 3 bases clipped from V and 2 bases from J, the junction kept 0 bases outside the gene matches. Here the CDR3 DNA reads TGTGCCAGTAGTATGACAGGGAACTATGGCTACACCTTC. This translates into CASSMTGNYGYTF.

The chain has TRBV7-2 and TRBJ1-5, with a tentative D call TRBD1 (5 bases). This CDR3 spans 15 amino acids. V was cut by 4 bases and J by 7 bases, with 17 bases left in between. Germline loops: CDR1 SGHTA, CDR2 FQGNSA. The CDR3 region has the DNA TGTGCCAGCAGCTACCAGGGTTGGGGGGACCAGCCCCAGCATTTT. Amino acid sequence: CASSYQGWGDQPQHF. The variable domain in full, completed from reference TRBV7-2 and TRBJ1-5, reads GAGVSQSPSNKVTEKGKDVELRCDPISGHTALYWYRQSLGQGLEFLIYFQGNSAPDKSGLPSDRFSAERTGGSVSTLTIQRTQQEDSAVYLCASSYQGWGDQPQHFGDGTRLSIL.

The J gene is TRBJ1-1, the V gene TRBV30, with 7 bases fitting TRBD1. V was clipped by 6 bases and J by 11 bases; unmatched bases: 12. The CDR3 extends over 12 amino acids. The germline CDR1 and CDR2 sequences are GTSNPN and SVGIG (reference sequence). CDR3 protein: CACLERGRGAFF. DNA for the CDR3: TGTGCCTGCCTAGAGAGGGGGCGCGGGGCTTTCTTT.

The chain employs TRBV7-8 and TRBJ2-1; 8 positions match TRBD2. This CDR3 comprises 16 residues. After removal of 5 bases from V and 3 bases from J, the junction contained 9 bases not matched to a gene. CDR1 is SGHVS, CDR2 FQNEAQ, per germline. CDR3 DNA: TGTGCCAGCAGCCTAAGGGTAGCGGGAAACTACAATGAGCAGTTCTTC. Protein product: CASSLRVAGNYNEQFF.

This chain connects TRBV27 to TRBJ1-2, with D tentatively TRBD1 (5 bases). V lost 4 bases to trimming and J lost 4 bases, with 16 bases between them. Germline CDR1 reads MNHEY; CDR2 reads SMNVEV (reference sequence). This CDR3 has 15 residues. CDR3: CASSSPSGGVYGYTF. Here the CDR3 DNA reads TGTGCCAGCAGTTCTCCTTCGGGGGGAGTCTATGGCTACACCTTC.

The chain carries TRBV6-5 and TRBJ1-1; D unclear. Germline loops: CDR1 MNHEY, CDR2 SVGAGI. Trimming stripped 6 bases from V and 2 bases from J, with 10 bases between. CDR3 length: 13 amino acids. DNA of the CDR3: TGTGCCAGCAGAAAAGGGAGTAACACTGAAGCTTTCTTT. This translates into CASRKGSNTEAFF.

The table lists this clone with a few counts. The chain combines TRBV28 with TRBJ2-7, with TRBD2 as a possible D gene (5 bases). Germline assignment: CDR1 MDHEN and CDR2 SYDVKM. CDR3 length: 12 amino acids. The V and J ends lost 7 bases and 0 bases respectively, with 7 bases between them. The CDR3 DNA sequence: TGTGCCAGCAAAGACTACTCCTACGAGCAGTACTTC. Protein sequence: CASKDYSYEQYF.

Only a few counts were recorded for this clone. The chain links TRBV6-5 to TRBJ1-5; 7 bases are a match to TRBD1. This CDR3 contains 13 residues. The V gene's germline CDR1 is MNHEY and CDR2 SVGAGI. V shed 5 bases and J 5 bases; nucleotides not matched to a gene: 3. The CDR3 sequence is CASSEGAHQPQHF. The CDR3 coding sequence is TGTGCCAGCAGTGAGGGGGCGCATCAGCCCCAGCATTTT.

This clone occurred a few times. The CDR3 sequence: CASSPVAGGGTDTQYF. CDR3 in DNA: TGTGCCAGCAGCCCCGTAGCCGGGGGTGGCACAGATACGCAGTATTTT. The chain combines TRBV7-2 with TRBJ2-3; D is perhaps TRBD2 (6 bases). Germline V gives CDR1 SGHTA, CDR2 FQGNSA. The CDR3 has 16 residues. Trimming removed 5 bases from V and 1 base from J, with 16 bases in between.

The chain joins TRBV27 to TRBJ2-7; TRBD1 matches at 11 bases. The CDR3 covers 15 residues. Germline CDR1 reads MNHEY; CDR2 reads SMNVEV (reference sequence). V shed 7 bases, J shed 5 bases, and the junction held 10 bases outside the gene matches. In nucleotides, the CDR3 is TGTGCCAGCACCCGTCGAGGGACAGGGGGTCACGAGCAGTACTTC. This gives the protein CASTRRGTGGHEQYF.

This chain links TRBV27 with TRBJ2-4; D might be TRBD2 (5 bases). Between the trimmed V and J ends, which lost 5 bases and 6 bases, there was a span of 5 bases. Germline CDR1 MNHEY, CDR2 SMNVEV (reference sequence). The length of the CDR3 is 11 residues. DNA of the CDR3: TGTGCCAGCAGTGGGAGAAACATTCAGTACTTC. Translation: CASSGRNIQYF.